This T cell receptor beta chain was captured in a study of cytomegalovirus exposure and HLA in healthy donors. The germline gives CDR1 SGHTA, CDR2 FQGTGA. CDR3 length equals 15 residues. Between the trimmed V and J ends, which lost 5 bases and 0 bases, there was a span of 8 bases. Generated by immunoSEQ multiplex PCR, the TCRdb table keeps only in-frame clones and is missing some. The sample shows 120,000 or so clones, 95% to 97% of them seen only once. V is TRBV7-3 and J is TRBJ2-6; D gene ambiguous. This clonotype was obtained from a man between 18 and 29 years old in good health and CMV-seronegative. The sequenced sample was PBMCs. The CDR3: CASSPEISGANVLTF. The CDR3 bases are TGTGCCAGCAGCCCAGAAATCTCTGGGGCCAACGTCCTGACTTTC.